The 23 T cell receptor beta chains presented below share a single source sample, sequenced in a study of blood T cell repertoires in COVID-19. TCRdb's copy holds only in-frame clones and misses some; the assay was immunoSEQ multiplex PCR. The sample holds about 50,000 clones, 81% seen once. Material for sequencing was peripheral blood. The receptors derive from a woman at least 80 years old with COVID-19, enrolled during active disease.

This clone was observed a few times. Compared with germline, one end of the junction differs, possibly owing to a read error. J is TRBJ2-1 and V is TRBV12-3 or TRBV12-4; 12 positions match TRBD1. The CDR3 spans 13 residues. CDR3 nucleotide sequence: TGTGCCAGCAGACCCGGGACAGGGGGCTTGCTGATCTTC. It is translated as CASRPGTGGLLIF.

V usage is TRBV6-1 and J usage is TRBJ2-7, with TRBD2 matching 14 bases. CDR3 length: 17 amino acids. The germline V gene has CDR1 MNHNS and CDR2 SASEGT. J gave up 3 bases and V 2 bases, and 6 bases lay outside the gene matches. The CDR3 DNA is TGTGCCAGCAGTGAAAAGACTAGCGGGAGGGGAAGCTACGAGCAGTACTTC. The encoded protein is CASSEKTSGRGSYEQYF.

The chain links TRBV29-1 to TRBJ2-5, with 13 bases lining up with TRBD2. From germline, CDR1 is SQVTM and CDR2 ANQGSEA. With V trimmed by 2 bases and J by 3 bases, 6 bases remained unmatched. The CDR3 is 16 residues long. CDR3 nucleotide sequence: TGCAGCGTTGAAAGGCTAGGACTAGCGGGAGAAGAGACCCAGTACTTC. As protein: CSVERLGLAGEETQYF.

The rearrangement uses TRBV6-4 and TRBJ2-7, with D possibly matching TRBD2 (6 bases). Looked up from germline, CDR1 is MRHNA and CDR2 is SNTAGT. With 6 bases removed from V and 7 bases from J, the gap between germline ends came to 16 bases. This CDR3 spans 13 amino acids. The CDR3 spells CASSVSGTGEQYF. The DNA for the CDR3 is TGTGCCAGCAGCGTCTCGGGGACTGGAGAGCAGTACTTC.

This chain connects TRBV7-9 to TRBJ2-1; 7 nucleotides match TRBD2. The length of the CDR3 is 16 residues. CDR1 is SEHNR, CDR2 FQNEAQ, per germline (reference sequence). The trim removed 5 bases at V and 7 bases at J, leaving 14 bases unmatched. CDR3 nucleotide sequence: TGTGCCAGCAGCCGCCTGATGGCGGGAGTTGTGAATGAGCAGTTCTTC. Amino acids: CASSRLMAGVVNEQFF.

The chain uses TRBV5-1 and TRBJ2-7, with D tentatively TRBD1 (7 bases). CDR1 SGHRS and CDR2 YFSETQ come from the germline V gene. V was cut by 4 bases and J by 7 bases, with 18 bases left in between. CDR3 length: 14 residues. CDR3 DNA sequence: TGCGCCAGCAGCCCGCGGGACAGTTCTAGTGAGCAGTACTTC. Amino acid sequence: CASSPRDSSSEQYF.

The V and J genes are TRBV3-1 (or the pseudogene TRBV3-2) and TRBJ2-7, with TRBD1 identical over 9 bases. The germline gives CDR1 LGHDT, CDR2 YNNKEL (reference sequence). V trimming: 3 bases; J trimming: 2 bases; junction bases outside the gene matches: 5. CDR3 size: 15 residues. CDR3 amino acids: CASSHRDRVPYEQYF. The CDR3 DNA sequence: TGTGCCAGCAGCCATAGGGACAGGGTCCCCTACGAGCAGTACTTC.

There are a few counts of this clone. The chain joins TRBV27 to TRBJ2-3; the D gene is possibly TRBD1 (6 bases). Germline values: CDR1 MNHEY, CDR2 SMNVEV (reference sequence). The CDR3 is 14 residues long. Trimming cost V 8 bases and J 5 bases, with 17 bases left between them. CDR3 sequence: CASSKTGSGDTQYF. As DNA, the CDR3 is TGTGCCAGCTCCAAAACAGGGAGTGGAGATACGCAGTATTTT.

V usage is TRBV28 and J usage is TRBJ1-1; 7 nucleotides line up with TRBD1. The CDR3 contains 14 residues. With V trimmed by 6 bases and J by 5 bases, 9 bases remained unmatched. The germline CDR1 and CDR2 sequences are MDHEN and SYDVKM. CDR3 DNA sequence: TGTGCCAGCAGCCCCGACAGGGATAGAACTGAAGCTTTCTTT. Amino acids: CASSPDRDRTEAFF.

This clone occurred a few times. The rearrangement links TRBV4-2 to TRBJ2-5, with 7 bases that match TRBD1. The trim removed 0 bases at V and 4 bases at J, leaving 11 bases unmatched. From germline, CDR1 is LGHNA and CDR2 YNFKEQ. This CDR3 has 17 amino acids. CDR3 sequence: CASSQDDREFIRETQYF. The CDR3 DNA follows: TGTGCCAGCAGCCAAGATGACAGGGAGTTTATCAGAGAGACCCAGTACTTC.

The chain employs TRBV18 and TRBJ2-2; 12 nucleotides match TRBD1. The CDR3 extends over 18 amino acids. CDR1 is KGHSH and CDR2 is LQKENI in the germline V gene. The trim removed 3 bases at V and 5 bases at J, leaving 10 bases unmatched. CDR3 sequence: CASSPLRTGQGATGELFF. The CDR3 DNA reads as TGTGCCAGCTCACCCTTGAGGACGGGACAGGGGGCGACCGGGGAGCTGTTTTTT.

The chain is built from TRBV10-3 and TRBJ2-5; TRBD2 aligns across 9 bases. CDR1 and CDR2 (germline): ENHRY, SYGVKD. The V segment lost 0 bases and the J segment 4 bases; nucleotides outside the gene matches: 3. The CDR3 spans 15 residues. The CDR3 DNA is TGTGCCATCAGTGAGTCCGCGGGAGGGCGAGAGACCCAGTACTTC. As protein: CAISESAGGRETQYF.

The chain is built from TRBV28 and TRBJ1-5; weak D call: TRBD1 (5 bases). CDR1 and CDR2 (germline): MDHEN, SYDVKM. The CDR3 runs 14 residues. Between the trimmed V and J ends, which lost 5 bases and 3 bases, there was a span of 11 bases. The chain's CDR3 is CASSPGLINQPQHF. CDR3 nucleotides: TGTGCCAGCAGTCCGGGACTTATCAATCAGCCCCAGCATTTT.

Concerning this clone: The sample has other DNA sequences that encode this CDR3 too. The V and J genes are TRBV7-9 and TRBJ2-7; 9 bases fit TRBD2. Germline trimming cut 1 base from V and 3 bases from J; bases unmatched to any gene: 4. The CDR3 has 15 residues. The germline V gene encodes CDR1 SEHNR and CDR2 FQNEAQ (reference sequence). The CDR3 nucleotides read TGTGCCAGCAGCTTAGACCCTAGCGGGGTCTACGAGCAGTACTTC. This codes for CASSLDPSGVYEQYF. Complete variable domain (other parts from reference TRBV7-9 and TRBJ2-7): DTGVSQNPRHKITKRGQNVTFRCDPISEHNRLYWYRQTLGQGPEFLTYFQNEAQLEKSRLLSDRFSAERPKGSFSTLEIQRTEQGDSAMYLCASSLDPSGVYEQYFGPGTRLTVT.

V is TRBV3-1 (or the pseudogene TRBV3-2) and J is TRBJ1-6; 7 nucleotides line up with TRBD1. V lost 0 bases and J lost 10; bases outside the gene matches: 6. The germline V gene has CDR1 LGHDT and CDR2 YNNKEL (reference sequence). This CDR3 spans 15 amino acids. CDR3 DNA sequence: TGTGCCAGCAGCCAAGATGGAGGGGGCGGATCACCCCTCCACTTT. It is translated as CASSQDGGGGSPLHF.

CDR3 sequence (DNA): TGCGCCAGCAGCGCCATACTTACAGCGAACACCGGGGAGCTGTTTTTT. Translation: CASSAILTANTGELFF. This chain joins TRBV5-1 and TRBJ2-2; D remains ambiguous. V was shortened by 4 bases and J by 0 bases, with 13 bases between the two germline ends. CDR1 is SGHRS and CDR2 is YFSETQ in the germline V gene. CDR3 size: 16 residues.

The genes are TRBV7-8 and TRBJ1-5, with 10 bases lining up with TRBD1. Germline V gene data show CDR1 as SGHVS and CDR2 as FQNEAQ. This CDR3 comprises 15 residues. V shed 5 bases, J shed 6 bases, and the junction held 7 bases outside the gene matches. The CDR3 reads CASSGRQGAFQPQHF. The CDR3 DNA reads as TGTGCCAGCAGCGGAAGACAGGGGGCTTTTCAGCCCCAGCATTTT.

The chain uses TRBV6-2 or TRBV6-3 and TRBJ1-2; D may be TRBD1 (6 bases). The CDR3 is 13 amino acids. Germline CDR1 is MNHEY and CDR2 is SVGEGT. The V end was cut by 5 bases, the J end by 3 bases, with 10 bases between. CDR3 loop: CASSPYRDYGYTF. The DNA for the CDR3 is TGTGCCAGCAGTCCCTACAGGGACTATGGCTACACCTTC.

The rearrangement links TRBV9 to TRBJ2-7; 7 bases align to TRBD2. V lost 1 base, J lost 3 bases, and 7 bases stayed unmatched. CDR1 SGDLS and CDR2 YYNGEE come from the germline V gene. The CDR3 runs to 15 residues. The CDR3 region is CASSVRPGLHYEQYF. As DNA, the CDR3 is TGTGCCAGCAGCGTACGTCCGGGACTACACTACGAGCAGTACTTC.

The V call is TRBV7-6, the J call TRBJ1-1; TRBD1 matches at 7 bases. This CDR3 spans 16 amino acids. Per germline, CDR1 SGHVS and CDR2 FNYEAQ. V trimming: 4 bases; J trimming: 1 base; junction bases outside the gene matches: 9. CDR3 DNA: TGTGCCAGCAGCTCCCATTTAGGGACAGCGAACACTGAAGCTTTCTTT. This codes for CASSSHLGTANTEAFF.

The rearrangement joins TRBV5-1 to TRBJ2-7; TRBD2 aligns across 13 bases. V shed 0 bases, J shed 5 bases, and the junction held 5 bases outside the gene matches. The CDR3 is made up of 16 amino acids. CDR1 is SGHRS and CDR2 is YFSETQ in the germline V gene. The CDR3 sequence is CASSLGGTSGNHEQYF. The CDR3, as DNA: TGCGCCAGCAGCTTGGGAGGGACTAGCGGGAATCACGAGCAGTACTTC.

V and J are TRBV5-1 and TRBJ2-5, with TRBD1 matching over 7 bases. Germline V gene lookup returns CDR1 SGHRS and CDR2 YFSETQ. The V segment lost 6 bases and the J segment 3 bases; nucleotides outside the gene matches: 8. This CDR3 is built from 14 residues. CDR3 loop: CASTKGAEEETQYF. The DNA for the CDR3 is TGCGCCAGCACAAAGGGGGCCGAGGAAGAGACCCAGTACTTC. Variable domain in full (rest from reference TRBV5-1 and TRBJ2-5): KAGVTQTPRYLIKTRGQQVTLSCSPISGHRSVSWYQQTPGQGLQFLFEYFSETQRNKGNFPGRFSGRQFSNSRSEMNVSTLELGDSALYLCASTKGAEEETQYFGPGTRLLVL.

The CDR3 region has the DNA TGTGCCAGCAGTTTATTTGCTAGCGGGTATTACGAGCAGTACTTC. Protein product: CASSLFASGYYEQYF. This chain joins TRBV28 and TRBJ2-7; 8 nucleotides line up with TRBD2. The CDR3 totals 15 residues. V gave up 1 base and J gave up 4 bases; unmatched junction bases: 6. Germline assignment: CDR1 MDHEN and CDR2 SYDVKM.